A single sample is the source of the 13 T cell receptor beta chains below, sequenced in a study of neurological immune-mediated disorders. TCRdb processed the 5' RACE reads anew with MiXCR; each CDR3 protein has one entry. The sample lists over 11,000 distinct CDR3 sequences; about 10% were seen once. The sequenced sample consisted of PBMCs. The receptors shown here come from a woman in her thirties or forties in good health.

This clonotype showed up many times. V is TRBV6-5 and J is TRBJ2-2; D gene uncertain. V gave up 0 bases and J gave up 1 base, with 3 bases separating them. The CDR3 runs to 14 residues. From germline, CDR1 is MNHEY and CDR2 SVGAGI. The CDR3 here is CASSYSRNTGELFF. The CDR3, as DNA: TGTGCCAGCAGTTACTCCCGGAACACCGGGGAGCTGTTTTTT.

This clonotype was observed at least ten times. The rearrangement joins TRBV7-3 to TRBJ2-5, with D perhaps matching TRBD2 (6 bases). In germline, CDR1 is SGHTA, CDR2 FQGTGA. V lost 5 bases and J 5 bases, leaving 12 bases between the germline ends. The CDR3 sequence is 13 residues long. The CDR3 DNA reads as TGTGCCAGCAGCCCGGGGGTAGGCGAGACCCAGTACTTC. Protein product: CASSPGVGETQYF.

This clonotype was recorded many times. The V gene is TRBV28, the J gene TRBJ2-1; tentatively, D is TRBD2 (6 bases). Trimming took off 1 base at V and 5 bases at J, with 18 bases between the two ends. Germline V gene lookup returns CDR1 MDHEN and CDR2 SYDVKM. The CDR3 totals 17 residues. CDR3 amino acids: CASSLLELSGGDNEQFF. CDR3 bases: TGTGCCAGCAGTTTATTAGAGCTTAGCGGAGGGGACAATGAGCAGTTCTTC.

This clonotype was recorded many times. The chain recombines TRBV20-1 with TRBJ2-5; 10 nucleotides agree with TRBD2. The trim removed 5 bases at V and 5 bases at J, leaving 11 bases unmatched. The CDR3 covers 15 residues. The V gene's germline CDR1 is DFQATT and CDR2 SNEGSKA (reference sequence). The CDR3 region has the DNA TGCAGTGCTGTCCCCCCTAGCGGGAGTATGGAGACCCAGTACTTC. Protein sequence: CSAVPPSGSMETQYF.

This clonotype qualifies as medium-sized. CDR3 in DNA: TGTGCCATCAGTGATGGGCCCGGGAACGGCTACACCTTC. It specifies CAISDGPGNGYTF. The rearrangement uses TRBV10-3 and TRBJ1-2; D ambiguous. CDR3 length equals 13 residues. CDR1 and CDR2 (germline): ENHRY, SYGVKD. V lost 3 bases to trimming and J lost 8 bases, with 13 bases between them.

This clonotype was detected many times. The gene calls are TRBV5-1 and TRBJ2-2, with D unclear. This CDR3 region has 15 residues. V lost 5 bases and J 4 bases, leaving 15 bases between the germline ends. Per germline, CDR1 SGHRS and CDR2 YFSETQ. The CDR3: CASSPSPLGTGELFF. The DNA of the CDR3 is TGCGCCAGCAGTCCATCGCCCCTGGGCACCGGGGAGCTGTTTTTT.

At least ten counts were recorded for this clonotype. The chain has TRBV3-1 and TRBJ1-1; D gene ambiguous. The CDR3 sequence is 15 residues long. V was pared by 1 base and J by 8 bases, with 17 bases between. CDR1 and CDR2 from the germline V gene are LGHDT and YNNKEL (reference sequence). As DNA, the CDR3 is TGTGCCAGCAGCCAAGTGGGTCCCACGCGGAGAGAAGCTTTCTTT. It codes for CASSQVGPTRREAFF.

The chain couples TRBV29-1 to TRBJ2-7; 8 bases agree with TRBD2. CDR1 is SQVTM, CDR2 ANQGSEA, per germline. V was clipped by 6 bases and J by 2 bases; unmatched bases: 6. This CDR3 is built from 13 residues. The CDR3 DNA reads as TGCAGCGTCGGGACTAGGGGGACCTACGAGCAGTACTTC. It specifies CSVGTRGTYEQYF.

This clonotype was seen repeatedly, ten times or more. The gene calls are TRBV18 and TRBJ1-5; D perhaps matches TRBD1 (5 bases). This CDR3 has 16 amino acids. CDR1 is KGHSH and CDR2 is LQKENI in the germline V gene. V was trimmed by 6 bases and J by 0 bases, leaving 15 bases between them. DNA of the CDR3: TGTGCCAGCTCCCGGGACGGAGATTATAGCAATCAGCCCCAGCATTTT. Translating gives CASSRDGDYSNQPQHF.

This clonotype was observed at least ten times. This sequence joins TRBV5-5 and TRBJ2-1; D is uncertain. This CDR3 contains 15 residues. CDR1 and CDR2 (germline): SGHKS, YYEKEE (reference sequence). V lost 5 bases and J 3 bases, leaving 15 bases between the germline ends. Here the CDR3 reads CASRTLGAGYNEQFF. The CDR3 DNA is TGTGCCAGCAGGACATTAGGTGCTGGCTACAATGAGCAGTTCTTC.

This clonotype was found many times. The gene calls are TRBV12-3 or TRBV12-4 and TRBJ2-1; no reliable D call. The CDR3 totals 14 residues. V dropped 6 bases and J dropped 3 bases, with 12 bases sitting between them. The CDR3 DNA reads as TGTGCCAGCAGCCACTCGCGGAACTACAATGAGCAGTTCTTC. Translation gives CASSHSRNYNEQFF.

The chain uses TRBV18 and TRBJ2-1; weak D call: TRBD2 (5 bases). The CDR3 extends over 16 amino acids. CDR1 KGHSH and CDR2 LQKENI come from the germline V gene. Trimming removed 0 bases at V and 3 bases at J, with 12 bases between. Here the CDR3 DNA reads TGTGCCAGCTCACCACCGCAGAGGGCCCTCTACAATGAGCAGTTCTTC. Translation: CASSPPQRALYNEQFF.

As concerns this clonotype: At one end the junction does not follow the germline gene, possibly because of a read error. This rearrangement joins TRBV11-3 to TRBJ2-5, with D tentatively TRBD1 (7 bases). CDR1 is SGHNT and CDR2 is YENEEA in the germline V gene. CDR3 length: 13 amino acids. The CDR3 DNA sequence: TGTGCCAGCAGCTACAGGGGAGGAACTGAAGCTTTCTTC. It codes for CASSYRGGTEAFF.